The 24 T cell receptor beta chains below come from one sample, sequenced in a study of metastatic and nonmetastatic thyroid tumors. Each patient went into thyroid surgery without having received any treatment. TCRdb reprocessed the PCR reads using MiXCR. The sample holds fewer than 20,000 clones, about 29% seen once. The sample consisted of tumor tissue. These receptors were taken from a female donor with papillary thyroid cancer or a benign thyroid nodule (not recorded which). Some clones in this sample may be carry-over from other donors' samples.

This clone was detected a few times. The CDR3 region has the DNA TGTGCCAGCACCCAAGTTGAGAACACTGAAGCTTTCTTT. Encoded protein: CASTQVENTEAFF. This chain uses TRBV2 with TRBJ1-1, with D unclear. The V end lost 7 bases, the J end lost 1 base, and 10 bases lay between the germline ends. Germline CDR1 is SNHLY and CDR2 is FYNNEI. The CDR3 has 13 residues. The full variable domain, with the rest looked up from reference TRBV2 and TRBJ1-1, is EPEVTQTPSHQVTQMGQEVILRCVPISNHLYFYWYRQILGQKVEFLVSFYNNEISEKSEIFDDQFSVERPDGSNFTLKIRSTKLEDSAMYFCASTQVENTEAFFGQGTRLTVV.

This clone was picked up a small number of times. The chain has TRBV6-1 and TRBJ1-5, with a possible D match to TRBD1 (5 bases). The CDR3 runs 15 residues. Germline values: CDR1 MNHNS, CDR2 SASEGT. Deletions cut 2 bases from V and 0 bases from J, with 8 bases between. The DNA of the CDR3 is TGTGCCAGCAGTGAACCAGGGATTAGCAATCAGCCCCAGCATTTT. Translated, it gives CASSEPGISNQPQHF.

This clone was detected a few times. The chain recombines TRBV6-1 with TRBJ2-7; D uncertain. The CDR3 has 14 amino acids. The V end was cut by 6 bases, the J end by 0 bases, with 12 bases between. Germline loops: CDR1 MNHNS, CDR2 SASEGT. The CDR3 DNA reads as TGTGCCAGCAGGAAACAGACCTTCTCCTACGAGCAGTACTTC. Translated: CASRKQTFSYEQYF.

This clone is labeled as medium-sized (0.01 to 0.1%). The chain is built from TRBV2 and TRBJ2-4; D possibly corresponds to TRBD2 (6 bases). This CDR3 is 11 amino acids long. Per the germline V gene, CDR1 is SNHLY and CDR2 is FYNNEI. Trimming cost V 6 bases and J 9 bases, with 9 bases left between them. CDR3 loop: CASSTSSIQYF. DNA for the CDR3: TGTGCCAGCAGCACTAGCTCCATTCAGTACTTC. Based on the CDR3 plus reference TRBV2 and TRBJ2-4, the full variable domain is EPEVTQTPSHQVTQMGQEVILRCVPISNHLYFYWYRQILGQKVEFLVSFYNNEISEKSEIFDDQFSVERPDGSNFTLKIRSTKLEDSAMYFCASSTSSIQYFGAGTRLSVL.

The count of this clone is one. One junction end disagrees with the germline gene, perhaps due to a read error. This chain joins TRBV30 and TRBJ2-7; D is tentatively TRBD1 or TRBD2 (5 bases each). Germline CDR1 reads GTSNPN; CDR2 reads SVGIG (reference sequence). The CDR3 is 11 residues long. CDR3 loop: CAWSWGYEKYF. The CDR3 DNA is TGTGCCTGGAGCTGGGGGTACGAGAAGTACTTC. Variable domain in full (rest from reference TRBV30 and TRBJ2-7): SQTIHQWPATLVQPVGSPLSLECTVEGTSNPNLYWYRQAAGRGLQLLFYSVGIGQISSEVPQNLSASRPQDRQFILSSKKLLLSDSGFYLCAWSWGYEKYFGPGTRLTVT.

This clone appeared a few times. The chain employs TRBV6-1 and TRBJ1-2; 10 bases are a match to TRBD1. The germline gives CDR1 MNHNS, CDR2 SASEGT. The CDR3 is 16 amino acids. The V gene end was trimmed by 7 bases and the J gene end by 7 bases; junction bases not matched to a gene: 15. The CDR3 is CASIISCSTGGSGYTF. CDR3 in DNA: TGTGCCAGCATCATCTCCTGTTCGACAGGGGGCAGTGGCTACACCTTC.

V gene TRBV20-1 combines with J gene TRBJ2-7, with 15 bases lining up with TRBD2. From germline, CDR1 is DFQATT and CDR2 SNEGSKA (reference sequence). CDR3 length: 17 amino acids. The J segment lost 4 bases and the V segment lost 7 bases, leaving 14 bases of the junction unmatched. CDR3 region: CSVRTGLAGGTKYEQYF. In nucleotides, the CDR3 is TGCAGTGTTAGGACCGGACTAGCGGGGGGGACGAAATACGAGCAGTACTTC.

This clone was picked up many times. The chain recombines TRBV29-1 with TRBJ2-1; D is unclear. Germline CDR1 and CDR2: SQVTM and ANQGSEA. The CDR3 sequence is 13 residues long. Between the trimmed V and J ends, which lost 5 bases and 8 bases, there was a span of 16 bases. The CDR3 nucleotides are TGCAGCGTTCTTAGATTCGGGTGGGATGAGCAGTTCTTC. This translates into CSVLRFGWDEQFF.

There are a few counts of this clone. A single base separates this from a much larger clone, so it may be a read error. In DNA, the CDR3 is TGCGCCAGCAGCCAAAGGGGCTATTATGAAAAACTGTTTTTT. This gives the protein CASSQRGYYEKLFF. The V call is TRBV5-1, the J call TRBJ1-4, with a possible D match to TRBD1 (5 bases). This CDR3 comprises 14 residues. Germline assignment: CDR1 SGHRS and CDR2 YFSETQ. V shed 4 bases and J shed 6 bases, with 13 bases lying between them.

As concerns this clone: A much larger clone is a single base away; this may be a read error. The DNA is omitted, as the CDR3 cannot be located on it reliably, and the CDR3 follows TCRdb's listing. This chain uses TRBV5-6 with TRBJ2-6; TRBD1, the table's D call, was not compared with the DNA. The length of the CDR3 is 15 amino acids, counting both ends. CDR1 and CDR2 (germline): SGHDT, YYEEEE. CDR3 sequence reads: CASNRWGTGANVPTF.

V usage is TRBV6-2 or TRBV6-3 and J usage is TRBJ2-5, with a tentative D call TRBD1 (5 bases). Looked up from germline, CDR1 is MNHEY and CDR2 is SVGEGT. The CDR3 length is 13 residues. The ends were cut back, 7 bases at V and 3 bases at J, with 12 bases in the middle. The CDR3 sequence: CASKRTRKETQYF. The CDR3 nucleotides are TGTGCCAGCAAAAGGACAAGAAAAGAGACCCAGTACTTC.

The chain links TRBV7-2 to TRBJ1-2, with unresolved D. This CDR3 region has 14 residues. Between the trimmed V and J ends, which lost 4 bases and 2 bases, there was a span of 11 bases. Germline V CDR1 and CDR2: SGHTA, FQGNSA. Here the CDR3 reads CASSSFQPNYGYTF. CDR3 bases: TGTGCCAGCAGCTCCTTCCAGCCAAACTATGGCTACACCTTC.

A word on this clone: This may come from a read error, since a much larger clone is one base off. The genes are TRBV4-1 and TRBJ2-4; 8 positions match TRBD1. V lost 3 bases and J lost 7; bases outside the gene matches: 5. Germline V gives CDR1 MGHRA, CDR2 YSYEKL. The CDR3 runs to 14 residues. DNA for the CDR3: TGCGCCAGCAGCCACGTCCAGGGGGCGAACATTCAGTACTTC. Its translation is CASSHVQGANIQYF.

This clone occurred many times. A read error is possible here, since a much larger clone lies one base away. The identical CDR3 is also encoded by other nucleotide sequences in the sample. This CDR3 is CAISGTTGDTEAFF. The CDR3 DNA sequence: TGTGCCATCAGTGGCACCACAGGGGACACTGAAGCTTTCTTT. The chain links TRBV10-3 to TRBJ1-1; 7 positions agree with TRBD1. Per germline, CDR1 ENHRY and CDR2 SYGVKD. V shed 4 bases and J 3 bases; nucleotides not matched to a gene: 5. CDR3 length equals 14 residues.

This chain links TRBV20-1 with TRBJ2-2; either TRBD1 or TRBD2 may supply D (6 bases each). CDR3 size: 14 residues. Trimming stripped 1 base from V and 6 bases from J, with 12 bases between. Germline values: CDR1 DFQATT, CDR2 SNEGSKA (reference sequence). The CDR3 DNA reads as TGCAGTGCTAGAGGAGGGGGGTCGGCCGGGGAGCTGTTTTTT. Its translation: CSARGGGSAGELFF.

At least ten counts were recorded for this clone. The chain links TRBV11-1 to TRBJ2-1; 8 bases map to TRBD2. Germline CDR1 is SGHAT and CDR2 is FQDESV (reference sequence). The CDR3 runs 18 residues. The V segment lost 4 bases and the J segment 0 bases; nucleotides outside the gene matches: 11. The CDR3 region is CASSSPSGPTSSYNEQFF. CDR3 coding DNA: TGTGCCAGCAGCTCACCTAGCGGGCCCACTAGCTCCTACAATGAGCAGTTCTTC.

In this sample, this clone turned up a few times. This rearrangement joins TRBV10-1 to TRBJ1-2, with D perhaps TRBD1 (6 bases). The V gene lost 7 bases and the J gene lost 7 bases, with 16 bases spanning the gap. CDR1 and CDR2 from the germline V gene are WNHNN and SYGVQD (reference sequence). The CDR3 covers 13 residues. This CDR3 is CASMGHGASGYTF. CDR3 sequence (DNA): TGCGCCAGCATGGGACATGGGGCATCTGGCTACACCTTC.

CDR3 sequence: CASSWGVRGGPNEQYF. CDR3 in DNA: TGTGCCAGCAGCTGGGGGGTGCGGGGAGGACCTAACGAGCAGTACTTC. This chain joins TRBV5-4 and TRBJ2-7; D is possibly TRBD2 (6 bases). Germline V lookup: CDR1 SGHNT, CDR2 YYREEE (reference sequence). The CDR3 runs 16 residues. V shed 3 bases and J shed 5 bases, with 21 bases lying between them.

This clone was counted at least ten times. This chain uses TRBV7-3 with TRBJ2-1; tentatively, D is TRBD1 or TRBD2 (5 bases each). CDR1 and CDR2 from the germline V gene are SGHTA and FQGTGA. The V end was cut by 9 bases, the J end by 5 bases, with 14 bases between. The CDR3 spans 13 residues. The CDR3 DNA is TGTGCCAGTAGTCCGGGACCCAACAATGAGCAGTTCTTC. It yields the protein CASSPGPNNEQFF.

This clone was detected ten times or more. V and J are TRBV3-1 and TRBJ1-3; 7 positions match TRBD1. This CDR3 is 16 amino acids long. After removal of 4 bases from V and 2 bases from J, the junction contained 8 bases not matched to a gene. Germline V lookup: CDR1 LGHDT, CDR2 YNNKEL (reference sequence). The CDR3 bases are TGTGCCAGCAGCCCCAGGCCAGGGGGAACTGGAAACACCATATATTTT. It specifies CASSPRPGGTGNTIYF.

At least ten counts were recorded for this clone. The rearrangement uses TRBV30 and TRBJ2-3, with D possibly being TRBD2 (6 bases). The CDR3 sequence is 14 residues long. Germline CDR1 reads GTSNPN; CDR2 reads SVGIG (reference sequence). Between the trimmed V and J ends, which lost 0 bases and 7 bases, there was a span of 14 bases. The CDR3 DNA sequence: TGTGCCTGGAGTGTTAACGGGGGTGGATATACGCAGTATTTT. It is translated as CAWSVNGGGYTQYF.

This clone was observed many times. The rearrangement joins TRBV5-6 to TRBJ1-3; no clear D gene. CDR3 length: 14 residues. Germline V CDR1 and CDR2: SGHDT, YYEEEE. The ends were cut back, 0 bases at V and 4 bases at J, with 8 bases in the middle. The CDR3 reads CASSLGTPGNTIYF. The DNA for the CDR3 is TGTGCCAGCAGCTTGGGGACCCCCGGAAACACCATATATTTT.

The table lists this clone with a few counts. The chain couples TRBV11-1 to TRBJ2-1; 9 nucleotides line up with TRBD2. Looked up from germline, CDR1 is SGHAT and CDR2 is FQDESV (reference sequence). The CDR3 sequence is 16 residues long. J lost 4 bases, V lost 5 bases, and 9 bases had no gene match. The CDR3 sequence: CASSARLAAIYNEQFF. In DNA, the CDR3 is TGTGCCAGCAGCGCTAGACTAGCGGCAATATACAATGAGCAGTTCTTC.

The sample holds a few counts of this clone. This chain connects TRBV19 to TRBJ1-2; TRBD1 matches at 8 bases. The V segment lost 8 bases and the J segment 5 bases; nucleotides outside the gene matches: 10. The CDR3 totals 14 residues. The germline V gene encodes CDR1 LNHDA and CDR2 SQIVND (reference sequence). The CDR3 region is CASARGLFVYGYTF. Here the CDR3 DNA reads TGTGCCAGTGCCAGGGGGCTATTCGTTTATGGCTACACCTTC.